The source of this T cell receptor beta chain is a study of T cell responses to AZD1222 COVID-19 vaccine. The protocol was immunoSEQ multiplex PCR, while the TCRdb copy is restricted to in-frame clones and leaves out a portion. The table includes about 120,000 clones, 87% detected once. Notes on the study in general: CD4 TCRs associated with vaccination spanned spike, dominating at 160-218 and 743-854. Variant regions that are unmutated are reportedly the target of nearly half of spike-specific TCRs. Donors were chiefly white British, with a greater number of females, and clonal diversity was perhaps underestimated.

Worth noting for this clone: Its specificity is unknown.

The CDR3 covers 14 residues. With V trimmed by 0 bases and J by 7 bases, 3 bases remained unmatched. Germline CDR1 and CDR2: SGHRS and YFSETQ. The sample consisted of peripheral blood, taken on day 0 of AZD1222 vaccination. This TCR came from an adult in good health. J is TRBJ2-1 and V is TRBV5-1; 8 positions agree with TRBD2. The CDR3 DNA follows: TGCGCCAGCAGCTTGGTAGCGGGAACGAATGAGCAGTTCTTC. Its protein product is CASSLVAGTNEQFF. The full variable domain, rest sourced from reference TRBV5-1 and TRBJ2-1, is KAGVTQTPRYLIKTRGQQVTLSCSPISGHRSVSWYQQTPGQGLQFLFEYFSETQRNKGNFPGRFSGRQFSNSRSEMNVSTLELGDSALYLCASSLVAGTNEQFFGPGTRLTVL.